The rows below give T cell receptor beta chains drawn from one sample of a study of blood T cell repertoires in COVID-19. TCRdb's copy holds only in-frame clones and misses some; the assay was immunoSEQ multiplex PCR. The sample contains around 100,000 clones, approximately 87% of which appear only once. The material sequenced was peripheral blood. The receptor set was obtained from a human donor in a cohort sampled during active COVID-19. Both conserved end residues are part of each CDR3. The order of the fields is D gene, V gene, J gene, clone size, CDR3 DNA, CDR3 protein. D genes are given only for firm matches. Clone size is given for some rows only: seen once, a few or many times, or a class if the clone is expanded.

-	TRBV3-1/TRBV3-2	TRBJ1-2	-	TGTGCCAGCAGCGAAAACCAGGCAGCTAACTATGGCTACACCTTC	CASSENQAANYGYTF
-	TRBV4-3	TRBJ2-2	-	TGCGCCAGCAGCCAACCCCCCCAGGGAACCGGGGAGCTGTTTTTT	CASSQPPQGTGELFF
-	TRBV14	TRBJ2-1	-	TGTGCCAGCAGCCAAGATATCCCTCAGTTCTTC	CASSQDIPQFF
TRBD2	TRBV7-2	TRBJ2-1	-	TGTGCCAGCAGCTTAGAGGGCCGGGGGGGCTTCTACAATGAGCAGTTCTTC	CASSLEGRGGFYNEQFF
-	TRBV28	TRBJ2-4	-	TGTGCCAGCACGGACAGAGCCAAAAACATTCAGTACTTC	CASTDRAKNIQYF
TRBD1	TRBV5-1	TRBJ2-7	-	TGCGCCAGCAGCTTGGCCGGGACAGCCTACGAGCAGTACTTC	CASSLAGTAYEQYF
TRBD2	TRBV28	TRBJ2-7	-	TGTGCCAGCAGCCAAAATCAGGCTAGCGGTCCCTACGAGCAGTACTTC	CASSQNQASGPYEQYF
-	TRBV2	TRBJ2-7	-	TGTGCCAGCAGTGACGCCAACAGGCTACGGCAGTACTTC	CASSDANRLRQYF
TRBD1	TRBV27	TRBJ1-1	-	TGTGCCAGCAGTTTAACAGGGGGACTCAACACTGAAGCTTTCTTT	CASSLTGGLNTEAFF
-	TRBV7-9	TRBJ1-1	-	TGTGCCAGCAGCTTATTAGTAAACACTGAAGCTTTCTTT	CASSLLVNTEAFF
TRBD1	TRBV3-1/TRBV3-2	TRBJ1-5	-	TGTGCCAGCAGCCTAATGGCAGGGGGCCCCAATCAGCCCCAGCATTTT	CASSLMAGGPNQPQHF
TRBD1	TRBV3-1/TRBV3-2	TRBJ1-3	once	TGTGCCAGCAGCCATGGGTGGGTGGACAGGGGGCCAGGAAACACCATATATTTT	CASSHGWVDRGPGNTIYF
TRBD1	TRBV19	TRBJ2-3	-	TGTGCCAGTAACAGGGGTAGCACAGATACGCAGTATTTT	CASNRGSTDTQYF
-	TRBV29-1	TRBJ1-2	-	TGCAGCACGTACGTCCCTTTAGATGGCTACACCTTC	CSTYVPLDGYTF
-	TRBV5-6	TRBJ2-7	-	TGTGCCAGCAGCTTAGGAGAGGCCTACGAGCAGTACTTC	CASSLGEAYEQYF
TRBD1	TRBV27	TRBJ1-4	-	TGTGCCAGCAGGAGGACAGGGAATGAAAAACTGTTTTTT	CASRRTGNEKLFF
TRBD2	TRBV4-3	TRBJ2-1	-	TGCGCCAGCAGCCAGGGACTAGCGGGGGCCAATGAGCAGTTCTTC	CASSQGLAGANEQFF
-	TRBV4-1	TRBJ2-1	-	TGCGCCAGCAGCCAAGATCATCGTGGCAGGACCTACAATGAGCAGTTCTTC	CASSQDHRGRTYNEQFF
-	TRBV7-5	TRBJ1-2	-	TGTGCCAGAAGACATGGGAGGGGCTTTGGTGGCTACACCTTC	CARRHGRGFGGYTF
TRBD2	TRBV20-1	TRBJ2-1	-	TGCAGTGCTAGTCCCCAGCGGGGGTTCTACAATGAGCAGTTCTTC	CSASPQRGFYNEQFF
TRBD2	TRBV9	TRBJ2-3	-	TGTGCCAGCAGCGCGCATCTAGCGGGAAGCACAGATACGCAGTATTTT	CASSAHLAGSTDTQYF
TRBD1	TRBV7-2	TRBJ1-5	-	TGTGCCAGCAGCTTAAACGCCAGGGGGAATCAGCCCCAGCATTTT	CASSLNARGNQPQHF
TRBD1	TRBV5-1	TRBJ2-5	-	TGCGCCAGCAGCACGGGGACAGGGGAGCAAGAGACCCAGTACTTC	CASSTGTGEQETQYF
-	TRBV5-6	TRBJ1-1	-	TGTGCCAGCAGCCCGGGGGACACTGAAGCTTTCTTT	CASSPGDTEAFF
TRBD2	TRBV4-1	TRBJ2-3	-	TGCGCCAGCAGCCAAGGGACTAGCGGAATCACAGATACGCAGTATTTT	CASSQGTSGITDTQYF
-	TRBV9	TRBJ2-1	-	TGTGCCAGCAGCGTTGATTGGCTTGGCGGGGATGAGCAGTTCTTC	CASSVDWLGGDEQFF
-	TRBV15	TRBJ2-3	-	TGTGCCACCAGCGTAGACTTCTCTAGCACAGATACGCAGTATTTT	CATSVDFSSTDTQYF
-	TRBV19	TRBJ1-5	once	TGTGCCAGTAGTCCCATCAGGGGAAGACCTGGGTATAGCAATCAGCCCCAGCATTTT	CASSPIRGRPGYSNQPQHF
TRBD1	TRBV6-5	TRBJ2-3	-	TGTGCCAGCAGTACGGGACAGGGCATCCAGGATACGCAGTATTTT	CASSTGQGIQDTQYF
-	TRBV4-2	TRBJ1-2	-	TGTGCCAGCAGCCTCCAGGGTTCCTATGGCTACACCTTC	CASSLQGSYGYTF
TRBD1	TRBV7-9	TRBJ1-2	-	TGTGCCAGCAGCTTAGGTGGACAGGGGGGCTATGGCTACACCTTC	CASSLGGQGGYGYTF
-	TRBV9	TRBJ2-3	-	TGTGCCAGCAGCGTAGGGTCTAATGGGGGACAAAGCACAGATACGCAGTATTTT	CASSVGSNGGQSTDTQYF
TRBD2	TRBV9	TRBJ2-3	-	TGTGCCAGCAGCGCAAACGGACTAGCGGAGGGGACAGATACGCAGTATTTT	CASSANGLAEGTDTQYF